The present TCR beta chain was sequenced within a study of identical twins. Germline V gene sequence: CDR1 SGHTA, CDR2 FQGNSA. This CDR3 spans 14 amino acids. This clonotype was observed once. Antigen specificity is unknown. The junction and the germline gene differ at one end; a read error may be behind it. TCRdb passed the 5' RACE reads through MiXCR, listing each CDR3 protein once. This table holds around 1.7 million distinct CDR3 sequences, 32% found once. Regarding the study as a whole: Sequences that were beta out-of-frame showed weaker excess twin sharing. Recombination models fit unrelated individuals' TCR alpha sharing but underestimated twins'. Cross-sectional statistical analysis was relied on for the conclusions, without the same donors being followed.

Source material: cord blood. The TCR was taken from a newborn girl in good health. The chain has TRBV7-2 and TRBJ2-7; 8 nucleotides match TRBD2. The CDR3 DNA is TGTGCCGGCAGCTTATCTAGCGGGTCGTACGAGCAGTACTTC. It yields the protein CAGSLSSGSYEQYF. Drawing the rest from reference TRBV7-2 and TRBJ2-7, the complete variable domain is GAGVSQSPSNKVTEKGKDVELRCDPISGHTALYWYRQSLGQGLEFLIYFQGNSAPDKSGLPSDRFSAERTGGSVSTLTIQRTQQEDSAVYLCAGSLSSGSYEQYFGPGTRLTVT.